A selection of T cell receptor beta chains follows, all from one sample in a study of T cell repertoires in cytomegalovirus infection. TCRdb re-called the reads with MiXCR, one entry per CDR3 protein. The sample carries 500,000 to 600,000 distinct CDR3 sequences, 15% to 20% recorded once. Sequences were obtained from CD8+ T cells from PBMCs. These receptors all come from a human donor in good health (CMV status not recorded). Some clones in this sample may be carry-over from other donors' samples. Each CDR3 is given without its conserved first and last residue. The order of the fields is V gene, J gene, CDR3 protein.

V gene: TRBV27; J gene: TRBJ1-1; CDR3 protein: ASGTGLANTEAF
V gene: TRBV5-6; J gene: TRBJ2-5; CDR3 protein: ASSLEIGGALQETQY
V gene: TRBV19; J gene: TRBJ2-2; CDR3 protein: ASSIRSEGLKTGELF
V gene: TRBV28; J gene: TRBJ2-5; CDR3 protein: ATAGLIQETQY
V gene: TRBV20-1; J gene: TRBJ2-7; CDR3 protein: SARDQDGSYEQY
V gene: TRBV6-6; J gene: TRBJ2-7; CDR3 protein: ASSYYEGRVDEQY
V gene: TRBV15; J gene: TRBJ1-4; CDR3 protein: ATSIQGVEKLF
V gene: TRBV4-2; J gene: TRBJ2-6; CDR3 protein: ASSQGPRPANVLT
V gene: TRBV12-3/TRBV12-4; J gene: TRBJ1-1; CDR3 protein: ASTSTGADTEAF
V gene: TRBV20-1; J gene: TRBJ1-1; CDR3 protein: SARDRYSNTEAF
V gene: TRBV13; J gene: TRBJ2-7; CDR3 protein: ASSLGVSGHYEQY
V gene: TRBV14; J gene: TRBJ1-1; CDR3 protein: ASSLQGSGLKNTEAF
V gene: TRBV2; J gene: TRBJ2-7; CDR3 protein: ASSEGQVYEQY
V gene: TRBV6-7; J gene: TRBJ1-4; CDR3 protein: ASSEPRTPNEKLF
V gene: TRBV7-2; J gene: TRBJ2-1; CDR3 protein: ASSLLAGASYNEQF
V gene: TRBV10-3; J gene: TRBJ2-1; CDR3 protein: AISESKVKEQF
V gene: TRBV11-2; J gene: TRBJ2-4; CDR3 protein: ASSKDRVYPGAKNIQY
V gene: TRBV11-2; J gene: TRBJ2-5; CDR3 protein: ASSLSSGAHETQY
V gene: TRBV6-1; J gene: TRBJ1-6; CDR3 protein: ASSEDRGPLIPLH
V gene: TRBV28; J gene: TRBJ2-3; CDR3 protein: ASSRGSGGTDTQY
V gene: TRBV19; J gene: TRBJ2-7; CDR3 protein: ASSFAPGPPPWEQY
V gene: TRBV27; J gene: TRBJ2-1; CDR3 protein: ASSLGFVFRGTEGDEQF
V gene: TRBV6-1; J gene: TRBJ1-5; CDR3 protein: ASNPDRGVNQPQH
V gene: TRBV28; J gene: TRBJ1-4; CDR3 protein: ASSLWGRREKLF
V gene: TRBV18; J gene: TRBJ2-1; CDR3 protein: ASSPGDRNNEQF
V gene: TRBV19; J gene: TRBJ2-7; CDR3 protein: ASSILPAAGGFYEQY
V gene: TRBV27; J gene: TRBJ2-7; CDR3 protein: ASSLGTVERGYEQY
V gene: TRBV15; J gene: TRBJ1-4; CDR3 protein: ATSGPVNEKLF
V gene: TRBV9; J gene: TRBJ2-7; CDR3 protein: ASSVVEGGNYEQY
V gene: TRBV5-1; J gene: TRBJ1-2; CDR3 protein: ASSFGQHGGYGYT
V gene: TRBV7-9; J gene: TRBJ2-7; CDR3 protein: ASSPGPTGSYEQY
V gene: TRBV7-6; J gene: TRBJ2-6; CDR3 protein: ASSLGSKGANVLT
V gene: TRBV4-2; J gene: TRBJ2-6; CDR3 protein: ASSQAKASGANVLT
V gene: TRBV25-1; J gene: TRBJ2-1; CDR3 protein: ASSDRGISLNEQF
V gene: TRBV25-1; J gene: TRBJ2-1; CDR3 protein: ASSSVGASSYNEQF
V gene: TRBV9; J gene: TRBJ1-3; CDR3 protein: ASTDKPSGNTIY
V gene: TRBV5-4; J gene: TRBJ1-2; CDR3 protein: ASTSGGKGYT
V gene: TRBV6-1; J gene: TRBJ2-3; CDR3 protein: ASSERLQGESDTQY
V gene: TRBV9; J gene: TRBJ2-2; CDR3 protein: ASSVDSQGLAGAPNTGELF
V gene: TRBV27; J gene: TRBJ1-4; CDR3 protein: ASSSTGANEKLF
V gene: TRBV27; J gene: TRBJ1-5; CDR3 protein: ASSLTGSVQPQH
V gene: TRBV9; J gene: TRBJ1-1; CDR3 protein: ASSVAGGGGTEAF
V gene: TRBV20-1; J gene: TRBJ2-1; CDR3 protein: SVRTGGRPYNEQF
V gene: TRBV7-6; J gene: TRBJ1-4; CDR3 protein: ASSLGTKLRGINEKLF
V gene: TRBV6-5; J gene: TRBJ2-3; CDR3 protein: ASSISGRAKDTQY
V gene: TRBV5-1; J gene: TRBJ1-1; CDR3 protein: ASGMKWNTEAF
V gene: TRBV6-6; J gene: TRBJ1-5; CDR3 protein: ASTSLGSTQPQH
V gene: TRBV14; J gene: TRBJ1-2; CDR3 protein: ASSPGSDYGYT
V gene: TRBV7-3; J gene: TRBJ2-5; CDR3 protein: ASSLKGGFQETQY
V gene: TRBV19; J gene: TRBJ1-1; CDR3 protein: ASSIWGATEAF
V gene: TRBV5-6; J gene: TRBJ2-7; CDR3 protein: ASSPAGTGLYEQY
V gene: TRBV27; J gene: TRBJ2-1; CDR3 protein: ASSFPGAPNNEQF
V gene: TRBV6-2/TRBV6-3; J gene: TRBJ1-2; CDR3 protein: ASSYTGDGYT
V gene: TRBV7-9; J gene: TRBJ2-1; CDR3 protein: ASRILAGGRNEQF
V gene: TRBV4-1; J gene: TRBJ1-5; CDR3 protein: ASSQDEGSWGQPQH
V gene: TRBV7-2; J gene: TRBJ2-7; CDR3 protein: ASSSRTSGAYEQY
V gene: TRBV7-6; J gene: TRBJ2-2; CDR3 protein: ASRQSTSTGELF
V gene: TRBV7-4; J gene: TRBJ2-7; CDR3 protein: ARSLRAGYGEQY